The entry below gives a single TCR beta chain sequence along with its context. The data derive from a study of OX40 agonist ivuxolimab in advanced cancers. The table came from immunoSEQ multiplex PCR; TCRdb's copy has only in-frame clones and leaves some out. The table records 90,000 or so clones, around 91% of them present only once. The sequence was collected from an adult with an advanced solid tumor such as melanoma, head and neck, liver or kidney cancer. This specimen was CD4+ or CD8+ T cells sorted from blood, taken in a trial of the OX40 agonist ivuxolimab.

The CDR3 is CASNGGVSGQPQHF. In DNA, the CDR3 is TGTGCCAGTAACGGCGGGGTTTCTGGACAGCCCCAGCATTTT. The rearrangement joins TRBV19 to TRBJ1-5; no reliable D call. Germline V CDR1 and CDR2: LNHDA, SQIVND (reference sequence). CDR3 length: 14 residues. Trimming took 7 bases from V and 7 from J, leaving 17 bases between them.